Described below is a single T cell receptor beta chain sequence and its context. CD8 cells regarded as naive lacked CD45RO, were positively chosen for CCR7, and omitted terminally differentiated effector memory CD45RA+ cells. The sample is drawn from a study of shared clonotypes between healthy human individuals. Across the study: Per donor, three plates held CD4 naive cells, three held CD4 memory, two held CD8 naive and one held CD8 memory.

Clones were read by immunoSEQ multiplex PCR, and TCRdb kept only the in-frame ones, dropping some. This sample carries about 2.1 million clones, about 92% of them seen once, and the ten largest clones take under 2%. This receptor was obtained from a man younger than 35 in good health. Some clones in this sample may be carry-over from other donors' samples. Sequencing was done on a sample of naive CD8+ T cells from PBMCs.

CDR3 loop: CSVLGQGLYEQYF. The CDR3 nucleotides read TGCAGCGTCCTTGGACAGGGGTTATACGAGCAGTACTTC. V is TRBV29-1 and J is TRBJ2-5; 9 nucleotides line up with TRBD1. The J call may be incorrect, as the DNA end agrees better with TRBJ2-7. The CDR3 has 13 amino acids. Per the germline V gene, CDR1 is SQVTM and CDR2 is ANQGSEA.